The T cell receptor (beta chain) described here comes from a study of blood T cells in healthy people across ages. Notes on the study in general: Versus aged donors, long-lived donors had higher diversity and more naive CD4+ cells.

Deletions cut 2 bases from V and 2 bases from J, with 8 bases between. The CDR3 has 14 residues. Germline V gene data show CDR1 as SGHAT and CDR2 as FQDESV (reference sequence). A J-beta primer mix and a sample-barcoded 5' primer were used in a second PCR of roughly 6 to 11 cycles. TCRdb reprocessed the 5' RACE reads via MiXCR and lists one record per CDR3 protein. The sample includes about 780,000 distinct CDR3 sequences, around 25% of them seen just once. Comments on this clonotype: Its specificity is not known.

The data were also submitted as part of a second study, on T cells of mothers and their children.

The sequenced sample consisted of blood. The rearrangement joins TRBV11-1 to TRBJ2-3, with unresolved D. The sequence was obtained from a boy younger than 18 in good health. The chain's CDR3 is CASSLTATTDTQYF. Here the CDR3 DNA reads TGTGCCAGCAGCTTAACGGCGACCACAGATACGCAGTATTTT.